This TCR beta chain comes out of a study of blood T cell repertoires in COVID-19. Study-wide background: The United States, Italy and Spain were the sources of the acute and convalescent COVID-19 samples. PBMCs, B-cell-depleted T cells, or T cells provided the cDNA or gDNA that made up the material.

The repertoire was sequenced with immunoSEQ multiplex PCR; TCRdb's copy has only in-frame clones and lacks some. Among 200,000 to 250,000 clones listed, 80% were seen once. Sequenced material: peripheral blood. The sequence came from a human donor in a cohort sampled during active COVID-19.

DNA of the CDR3: TGCGCCAGCAGCCCAGGGGGTCGTGGCTACACCTTC. Amino acids: CASSPGGRGYTF. The V and J genes are TRBV4-3 and TRBJ1-2, with TRBD1 matching over 7 bases. CDR1 and CDR2 (germline): LGHNA, YSLEER. V shed 4 bases and J 7 bases; nucleotides not matched to a gene: 3. The CDR3 is made up of 12 amino acids.